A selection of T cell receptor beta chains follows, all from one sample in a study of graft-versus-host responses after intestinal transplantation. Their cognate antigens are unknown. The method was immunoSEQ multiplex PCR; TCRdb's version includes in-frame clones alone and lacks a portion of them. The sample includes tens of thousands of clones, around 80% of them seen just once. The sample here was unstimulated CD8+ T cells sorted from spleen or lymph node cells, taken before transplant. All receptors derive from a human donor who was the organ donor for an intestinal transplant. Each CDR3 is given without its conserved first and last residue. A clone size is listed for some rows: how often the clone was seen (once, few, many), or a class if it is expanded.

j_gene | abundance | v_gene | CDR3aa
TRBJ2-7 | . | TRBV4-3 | ASSQGTSGGYEQY
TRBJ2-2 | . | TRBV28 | ASSLRSGANTGELF
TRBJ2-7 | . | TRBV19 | ASSIIHASSYEQY
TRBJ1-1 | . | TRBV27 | ASSHTGGNTEAF
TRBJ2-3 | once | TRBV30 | AWSDDSTSDTQY
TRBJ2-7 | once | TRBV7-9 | ASRGGGGIYEQY
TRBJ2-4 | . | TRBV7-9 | ASSPVAKNIQY
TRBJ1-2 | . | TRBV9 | ASSVAGGGDYGYT
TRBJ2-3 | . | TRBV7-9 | ASSPGLHNTQY
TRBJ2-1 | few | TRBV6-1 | ASSEAETSGRAFYNEQF
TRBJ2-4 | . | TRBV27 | ASSWDRGNIQY
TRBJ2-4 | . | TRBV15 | ATKLQGNKNIQY
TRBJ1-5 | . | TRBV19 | ASSISGGRNQPQH
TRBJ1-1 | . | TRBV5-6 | ASSIQPNTEAF
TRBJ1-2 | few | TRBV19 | ASTPGQGIYGYT
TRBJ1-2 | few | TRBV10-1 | ASSEVIRDYGYT
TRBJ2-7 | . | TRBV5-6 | ASSWMTGRDEQY
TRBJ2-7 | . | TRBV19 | ASSPQQGASYEQY
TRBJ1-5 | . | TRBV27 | ASRVQGGNQPQH
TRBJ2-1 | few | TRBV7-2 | ASSLPGGRTGGNEQF
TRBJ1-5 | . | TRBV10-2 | ASSLASNQPQH
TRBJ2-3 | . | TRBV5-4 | ASSFLTSTDTQY
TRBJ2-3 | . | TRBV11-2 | ASTLTDTQY
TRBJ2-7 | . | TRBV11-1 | ASSLISEKYEQY
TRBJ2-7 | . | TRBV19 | ASSIEGTSGGATYEQY
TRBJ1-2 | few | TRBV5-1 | ASSRWGTGDFYGYT
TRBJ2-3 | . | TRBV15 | ASETGTGGTDTQY
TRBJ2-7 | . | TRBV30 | AWGQGYEQY
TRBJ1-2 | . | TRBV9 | ASSVGGDYGYT
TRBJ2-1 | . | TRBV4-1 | ASSQGQSGRGEF